Following are 7 T cell receptor beta chains from one sample sequenced in a study of T cells in Graves' hyperthyroidism and ophthalmopathy. Authors of the study amplified TCR beta CDR3 regions from RNA transcripts. TCR CDR3 underwent first-round RT-PCR with the HTBI primer set. In TCRdb, the multiplex PCR reads were re-called with MiXCR into one record per CDR3 protein. Among approximately 700,000 distinct CDR3 sequences listed, 40% to 55% were seen once. Sequencing used peripheral blood or thyroid tissue (not recorded which). The source is an adult man with Graves' disease, either hyperthyroidism or ophthalmopathy (not recorded which).

The chain is built from TRBV6-5 and TRBJ1-2; unclear D gene. Trimming removed 5 bases from V and 3 bases from J, with 13 bases in between. The germline gives CDR1 MNHEY, CDR2 SVGAGI. CDR3 length: 14 residues. The CDR3 region has the DNA TGTGCCAGCAGTGAGAGCGTGGATTACTATGGCTACACCTTC. Its translation: CASSESVDYYGYTF.

CDR3 in amino acids: CASSALNSNQPQHF. In nucleotides, the CDR3 is TGTGCCAGCAGCGCTCTGAATAGCAATCAGCCCCAGCATTTT. The chain uses TRBV12-3 or TRBV12-4 and TRBJ1-5; no clear D gene. The CDR3 is 14 residues long. Deletions cut 6 bases from V and 0 bases from J, with 9 bases between.

The V call is TRBV19, the J call TRBJ2-5; D may be TRBD1 (5 bases). The CDR3 extends over 14 amino acids. Looked up from germline, CDR1 is LNHDA and CDR2 is SQIVND (reference sequence). Trimming stripped 6 bases from V and 0 bases from J, with 11 bases between. Here the CDR3 reads CASRQGPYQETQYF. Here the CDR3 DNA reads TGTGCCAGTAGGCAGGGCCCGTACCAAGAGACCCAGTACTTC.

In its sample, this clonotype was seen many times. This may be a read error, as it is one base from a much larger clone. The chain couples TRBV25-1 to TRBJ1-6; no clear D. The germline V and J ends were trimmed by 0 bases and 6 bases, with 0 bases remaining between them. Germline V gene sequence: CDR1 MGHDK, CDR2 SYGVNS. CDR3 size: 12 residues. CDR3 amino acids: CASSEYNSPLHF. The DNA of the CDR3 is TGTGCCAGCAGTGAATATAATTCACCCCTCCACTTT.

The chain recombines TRBV11-2 with TRBJ1-6; possible D gene TRBD1, 6 bases. CDR3 size: 16 residues. Germline lookup yields CDR1 SGHAT and CDR2 FQNNGV. The V and J ends lost 0 bases and 2 bases respectively, with 8 bases between them. The CDR3 DNA reads as TGTGCCAGCAGCTTAGAAGGGGGGACCTATAATTCACCCCTCCACTTT. Amino acids: CASSLEGGTYNSPLHF.

The V call is TRBV19, the J call TRBJ1-2, with a possible D match to TRBD1 (5 bases). Germline CDR1 LNHDA, CDR2 SQIVND (reference sequence). Trimming left V 4 bases short and J 7 bases short, with 13 bases between. This CDR3 has 13 amino acids. The CDR3 loop reads CASSTFPGGGYTF. The CDR3 DNA follows: TGTGCCAGTAGTACATTCCCCGGGGGTGGCTACACCTTC.

This clonotype appeared many times. This chain uses TRBV20-1 with TRBJ2-5, with TRBD2 as a possible D gene (5 bases). CDR1 is DFQATT, CDR2 SNEGSKA, per germline (reference sequence). This CDR3 spans 14 amino acids. Trimming removed 0 bases from V and 5 bases from J, with 13 bases in between. CDR3 amino acids: CSARDLRVGETQYF. DNA for the CDR3: TGCAGTGCTAGAGATTTGAGGGTGGGGGAGACCCAGTACTTC.